The source of this T cell receptor (beta chain) is a study of control samples from healthy donors and cancer patients. Trimming took 3 bases from V and 2 from J, leaving 9 bases between them. The CDR3 runs to 14 residues. The germline V gene has CDR1 LNHDA and CDR2 SQIVND (reference sequence). TCRdb's table, derived via immunoSEQ multiplex PCR, lists solely in-frame clones and lacks some. The sample yields 130,000 to 150,000 clones, over 90% seen once. The chain joins TRBV19 to TRBJ2-3; D unresolved. Specimen: PBMCs. The sequence was collected from a man between 60 and 75 years old with colorectal cancer. CDR3 sequence: CASSMSDTTDTQYF. CDR3 bases: TGTGCCAGTAGTATGAGTGATACCACAGATACGCAGTATTTT. Full variable domain (rest looked up from reference TRBV19 and TRBJ2-3): DGGITQSPKYLFRKEGQNVTLSCEQNLNHDAMYWYRQDPGQGLRLIYYSQIVNDFQKGDIAEGYSVSREKKESFPLTVTSAQKNPTAFYLCASSMSDTTDTQYFGPGTRLTVL.